Listed below are T cell receptor beta chains from one sample, sequenced in a study of cytomegalovirus exposure and HLA in healthy donors. Measured with immunoSEQ multiplex PCR; TCRdb has only the in-frame clones, and not every one. Here the sample spans under 200,000 clones, approximately 80% being singletons. The sequencing input was PBMCs. The receptors stem from a man in his forties in good health and CMV-seropositive. Each CDR3 is given with its conserved first and last residue. Each record gives: V gene, J gene, CDR3 protein.

V: TRBV9
J: TRBJ1-5
CDR3: CASSVDGAGQPQHF

V: TRBV29-1
J: TRBJ2-6
CDR3: CSVGRGTGANVLTF

V: TRBV6-5
J: TRBJ1-1
CDR3: CASSWNRGRRTEAFF

V: TRBV2
J: TRBJ1-6
CDR3: CAIRTGDSYNSPLHF

V: TRBV6-1
J: TRBJ1-5
CDR3: CASKESHSGNQPQHF

V: TRBV5-1
J: TRBJ1-1
CDR3: CASSFPENTEAFF

V: TRBV6-1
J: TRBJ1-6
CDR3: CASSELFDWSSYNSPLHF

V: TRBV7-2
J: TRBJ2-2
CDR3: CASSLQATNTGELFF

V: TRBV5-6
J: TRBJ2-1
CDR3: CASSLEGSGGMLNNEQFF

V: TRBV10-1
J: TRBJ1-1
CDR3: CASSDVGAAAFF

V: TRBV5-1
J: TRBJ1-5
CDR3: CASSLGQGSNQPQHF

V: TRBV25-1
J: -
CDR3: CASNRGLYEQYF

V: TRBV28
J: TRBJ2-1
CDR3: CASSFSRGGNEQFF

V: TRBV13
J: TRBJ1-3
CDR3: CASSRRQGSGNTIYF

V: TRBV5-1
J: TRBJ2-1
CDR3: CASSALQVGLAGVQEQFF

V: TRBV7-9
J: TRBJ2-7
CDR3: CASSLAVGAGASGRYEQYF

V: TRBV28
J: TRBJ1-1
CDR3: CASSSRVGRGGTEAFF

V: TRBV4-1
J: TRBJ2-7
CDR3: CASSQDPPSGLATYEQYF

V: TRBV6-5
J: TRBJ2-5
CDR3: CASTAVLRETQYF

V: TRBV28
J: TRBJ2-5
CDR3: CASSPGGGETQYF

V: TRBV6-6
J: TRBJ2-7
CDR3: CASSYGTSGSYEQYF

V: TRBV2
J: TRBJ1-1
CDR3: CASSPTGRRTEAFF

V: TRBV7-8
J: TRBJ2-7
CDR3: CASSLAGQVSYEQYF

V: TRBV6-6
J: TRBJ1-4
CDR3: CASSPGQGGGKLFF

V: TRBV28
J: TRBJ1-1
CDR3: CASSYGGRSTEAFF

V: TRBV28
J: TRBJ1-1
CDR3: CASSVTGGVEAFF

V: TRBV5-1
J: TRBJ2-3
CDR3: CASRPDRGSGRATDTQYF

V: TRBV28
J: TRBJ2-1
CDR3: CASRGGLSYNEQFF

V: TRBV6-4
J: TRBJ2-1
CDR3: CANRTSNNEQFF

V: TRBV5-1
J: TRBJ2-4
CDR3: CASSSVVGGENIQYF

V: TRBV19
J: TRBJ1-1
CDR3: CASNLPGRVNTEAFF

V: TRBV9
J: TRBJ2-2
CDR3: CASSRGEGQTGELFF

V: TRBV11-2
J: TRBJ2-1
CDR3: CASSFGLVSRLNEQFF

V: TRBV19
J: TRBJ2-2
CDR3: CASSIAQAGELFF

V: TRBV28
J: TRBJ2-7
CDR3: CASSRAGYEQYF

V: TRBV2
J: TRBJ2-3
CDR3: CASVVGGVKGDTQYF

V: TRBV2
J: TRBJ1-1
CDR3: CASRTGGQTEAFF

V: TRBV6-6
J: TRBJ2-2
CDR3: CASSYDTVAGELFF

V: TRBV2
J: TRBJ2-1
CDR3: CASRRLAGGPDEQFF

V: TRBV7-2
J: TRBJ1-2
CDR3: CASSSFGVPGYTF

V: TRBV28
J: TRBJ1-2
CDR3: CASSIDSNYGYTF

V: TRBV5-1
J: TRBJ2-1
CDR3: CASSLGYLAGGNEQFF

V: TRBV15
J: TRBJ2-7
CDR3: CATSRDLGAYEQYF

V: TRBV27
J: TRBJ2-1
CDR3: CASSLRTSHEQFF

V: TRBV27
J: TRBJ2-1
CDR3: CASSPPGRGHNEQFF